This is a list of T cell receptor beta chains from one sample in a study of cytomegalovirus exposure and HLA in healthy donors. Only in-frame clones appear in the TCRdb table, and some are missing; sequencing was by immunoSEQ multiplex PCR. The repertoire consists of some 130,000 clones, with about 81% occurring once and the leading ten covering less than 10%. Sequencing was performed on PBMCs. The receptors originated from a woman aged 50 to 60 in good health and CMV-seropositive. Both conserved end residues are part of each CDR3. Fields, in order: D gene, J gene, V gene, CDR3 protein, CDR3 DNA. D genes are given only for firm matches.

d_call: TRBD1; j_call: TRBJ1-2; v_call: TRBV2; cdr3_aa: CASSVSGGSNRYTF; cdr3_nt: TGTGCCAGCAGTGTTTCAGGGGGCTCCAATCGCTACACCTTC
d_call: NA; j_call: TRBJ2-7; v_call: TRBV28; cdr3_aa: CASSLYRRVRSYEQYF; cdr3_nt: TGTGCCAGCAGTTTATACCGGAGGGTGCGTTCCTACGAGCAGTACTTC
d_call: NA; j_call: TRBJ2-7; v_call: TRBV19; cdr3_aa: CASSMGDSGRSEQYF; cdr3_nt: TGTGCCAGTAGTATGGGCGATTCGGGAAGGTCCGAGCAGTACTTC
d_call: NA; j_call: TRBJ1-4; v_call: TRBV30; cdr3_aa: CAWSVSWGATNEKLFF; cdr3_nt: TGTGCCTGGAGTGTTAGTTGGGGGGCAACTAATGAAAAACTGTTTTTT
d_call: TRBD1; j_call: TRBJ1-5; v_call: TRBV27; cdr3_aa: CASSVQGAGQPQHF; cdr3_nt: TGTGCCAGCAGTGTACAGGGGGCTGGTCAGCCCCAGCATTTT
d_call: NA; j_call: TRBJ2-7; v_call: TRBV20-1; cdr3_aa: CSARDRLEQYF; cdr3_nt: TGCAGTGCTAGAGACAGACTCGAGCAGTACTTC
d_call: TRBD1; j_call: TRBJ2-2; v_call: TRBV5-1; cdr3_aa: CASSFTGTGGTGELFF; cdr3_nt: TGCGCCAGCAGCTTTACCGGGACAGGGGGCACCGGGGAGCTGTTTTTT
d_call: NA; j_call: TRBJ2-2; v_call: TRBV5-1; cdr3_aa: CASSRLSNTGELFF; cdr3_nt: TGCGCCAGCAGCCGTCTTTCGAACACCGGGGAGCTGTTTTTT
d_call: NA; j_call: TRBJ2-7; v_call: TRBV19; cdr3_aa: CASSILPGKSYEQYF; cdr3_nt: TGTGCCAGTAGTATCCTACCGGGGAAGTCCTACGAGCAGTACTTC
d_call: NA; j_call: TRBJ2-7; v_call: TRBV7-8; cdr3_aa: CASSLTLGYEQYF; cdr3_nt: TGTGCCAGCAGCTTAACGCTAGGCTACGAGCAGTACTTC
d_call: TRBD1; j_call: TRBJ2-5; v_call: TRBV6-1; cdr3_aa: CASGDRFQETQYF; cdr3_nt: TGTGCCAGCGGGGACAGGTTTCAAGAGACCCAGTACTTC
d_call: NA; j_call: TRBJ1-1; v_call: TRBV30; cdr3_aa: CAWRTGSNTEAFF; cdr3_nt: TGTGCCTGGAGAACAGGGAGCAACACTGAAGCTTTCTTT
d_call: TRBD1; j_call: TRBJ1-1; v_call: TRBV5-1; cdr3_aa: CASSLITGAIGVEAFF; cdr3_nt: TGCGCCAGCAGCTTGATTACAGGGGCAATAGGGGTTGAAGCTTTCTTT
d_call: NA; j_call: TRBJ1-1; v_call: TRBV6-6; cdr3_aa: CASSYSRNTEAFF; cdr3_nt: TGTGCCAGCAGTTACTCGAGGAATACTGAAGCTTTCTTT
d_call: NA; j_call: TRBJ1-6; v_call: TRBV21-1; cdr3_aa: CASSRDRGDSPLHF; cdr3_nt: TGTGCCAGCAGCCGTGACAGAGGAGATTCACCCCTCCACTTT